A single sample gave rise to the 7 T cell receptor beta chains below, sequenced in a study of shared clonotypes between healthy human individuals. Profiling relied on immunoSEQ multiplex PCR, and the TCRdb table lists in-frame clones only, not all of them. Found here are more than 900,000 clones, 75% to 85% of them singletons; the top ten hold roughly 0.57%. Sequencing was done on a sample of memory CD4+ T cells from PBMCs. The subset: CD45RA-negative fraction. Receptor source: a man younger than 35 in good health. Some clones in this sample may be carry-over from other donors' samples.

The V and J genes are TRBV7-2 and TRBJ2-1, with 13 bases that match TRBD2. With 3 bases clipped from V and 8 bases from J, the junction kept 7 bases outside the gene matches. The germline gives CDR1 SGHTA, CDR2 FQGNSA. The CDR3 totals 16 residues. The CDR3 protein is CASSLAVGLAGHEQFF. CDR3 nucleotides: TGTGCCAGCAGCTTGGCGGTGGGACTAGCGGGGCATGAGCAGTTCTTC.

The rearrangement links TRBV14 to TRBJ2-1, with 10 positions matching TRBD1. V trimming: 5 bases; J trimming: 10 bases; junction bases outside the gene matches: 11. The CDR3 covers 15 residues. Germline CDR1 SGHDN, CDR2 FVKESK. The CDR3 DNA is TGTGCCAGCAGCTATAGGACAGGGGGGCAAGGGGAGCAGTTCTTC. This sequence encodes CASSYRTGGQGEQFF. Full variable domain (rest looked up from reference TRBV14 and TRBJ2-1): EAGVTQFPSHSVIEKGQTVTLRCDPISGHDNLYWYRRVMGKEIKFLLHFVKESKQDESGMPNNRFLAERTGGTYSTLKVQPAELEDSGVYFCASSYRTGGQGEQFFGPGTRLTVL.

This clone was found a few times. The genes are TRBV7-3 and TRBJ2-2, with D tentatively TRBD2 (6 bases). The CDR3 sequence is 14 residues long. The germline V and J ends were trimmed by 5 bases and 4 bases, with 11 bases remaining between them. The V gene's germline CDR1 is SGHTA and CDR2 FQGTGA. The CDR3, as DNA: TGTGCCAGCAGCGTGACGGGAGTCACCGGGGAGCTGTTTTTT. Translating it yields CASSVTGVTGELFF.

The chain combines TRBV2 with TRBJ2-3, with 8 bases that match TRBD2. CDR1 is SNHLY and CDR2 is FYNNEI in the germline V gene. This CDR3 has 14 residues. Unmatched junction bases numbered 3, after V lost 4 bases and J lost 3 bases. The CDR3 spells CASSVGGGTDTQYF. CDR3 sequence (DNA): TGTGCCAGCAGTGTCGGGGGGGGTACAGATACGCAGTATTTT.

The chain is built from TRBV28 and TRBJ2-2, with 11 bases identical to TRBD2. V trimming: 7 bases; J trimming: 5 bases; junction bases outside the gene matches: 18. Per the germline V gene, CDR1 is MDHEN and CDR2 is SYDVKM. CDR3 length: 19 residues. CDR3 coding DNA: TGTGCCAGCATTGGGGGGGGACTAGCGGCCACCGGGAGGACCGGGGAGCTGTTTTTT. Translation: CASIGGGLAATGRTGELFF.

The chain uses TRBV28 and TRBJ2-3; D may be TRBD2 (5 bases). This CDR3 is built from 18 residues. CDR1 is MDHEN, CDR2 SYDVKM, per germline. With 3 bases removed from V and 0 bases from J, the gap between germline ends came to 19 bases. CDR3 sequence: CASSFFGRAASSTDTQYF. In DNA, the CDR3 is TGTGCCAGCAGTTTTTTCGGCAGAGCGGCAAGCAGCACAGATACGCAGTATTTT.

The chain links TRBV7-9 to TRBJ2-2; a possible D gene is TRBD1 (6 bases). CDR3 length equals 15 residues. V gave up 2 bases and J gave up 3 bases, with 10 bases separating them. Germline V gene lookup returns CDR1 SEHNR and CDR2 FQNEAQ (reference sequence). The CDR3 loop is CASSLSGGHTGELFF. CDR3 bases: TGTGCCAGCAGCTTAAGTGGGGGCCACACCGGGGAGCTGTTTTTT.